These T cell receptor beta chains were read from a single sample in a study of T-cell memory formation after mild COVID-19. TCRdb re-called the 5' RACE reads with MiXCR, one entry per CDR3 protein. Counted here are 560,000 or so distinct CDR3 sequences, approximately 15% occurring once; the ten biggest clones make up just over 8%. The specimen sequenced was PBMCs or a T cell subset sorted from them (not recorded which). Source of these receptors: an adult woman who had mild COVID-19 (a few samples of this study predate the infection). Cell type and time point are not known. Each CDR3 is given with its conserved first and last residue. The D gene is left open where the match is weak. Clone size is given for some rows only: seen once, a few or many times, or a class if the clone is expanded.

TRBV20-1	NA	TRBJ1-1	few	CSARQGGDTEAFF	TGCAGTGCTAGACAGGGAGGGGACACTGAAGCTTTCTTT
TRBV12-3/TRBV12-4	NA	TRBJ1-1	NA	CASRRDTGTSFF	TGTGCCAGCAGGAGGGACACCGGGACATCTTTCTTT
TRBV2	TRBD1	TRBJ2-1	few	CASLDRASSYNEQFF	TGTGCCAGCTTGGACAGGGCAAGCTCCTACAATGAGCAGTTCTTC
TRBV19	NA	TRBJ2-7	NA	CASSIGRSSDEQYF	TGTGCCAGTAGTATAGGGCGGTCAAGTGACGAGCAGTACTTC
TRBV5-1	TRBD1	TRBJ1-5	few	CASSTLGTDDQPQHF	TGCGCCAGCAGCACCCTCGGGACAGACGATCAGCCCCAGCATTTT
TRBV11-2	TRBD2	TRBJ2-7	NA	CASSLVSGRSYEQYF	TGTGCCAGCAGCTTAGTTAGCGGGAGGAGCTACGAGCAGTACTTC
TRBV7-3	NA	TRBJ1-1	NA	CASREAPNTEAFF	TGTGCCAGCAGGGAGGCTCCGAACACTGAAGCTTTCTTT
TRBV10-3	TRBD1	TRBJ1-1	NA	CAIRDLTGVKVSNEAFF	TGTGCCATCAGGGATCTAACAGGGGTGAAGGTTAGCAATGAAGCTTTCTTT
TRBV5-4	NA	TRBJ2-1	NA	CASSPGDGFDEQFF	TGTGCCAGCAGCCCAGGGGACGGTTTCGATGAGCAGTTCTTC
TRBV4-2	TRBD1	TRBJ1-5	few	CASSQEGQGVNNQPQHF	TGTGCCAGCAGCCAAGAGGGACAGGGGGTGAACAATCAGCCCCAGCATTTT
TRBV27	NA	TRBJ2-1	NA	CASSLFQGGKNEQFF	TGTGCCAGCAGTTTATTTCAGGGGGGGAAAAATGAGCAGTTCTTC
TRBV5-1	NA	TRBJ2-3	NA	CASFDGQKTDTQYF	TGCGCCAGCTTCGACGGACAGAAAACAGATACGCAGTATTTT
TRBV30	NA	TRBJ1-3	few	CAGIRAGAPGNTIYF	TGTGCCGGAATAAGGGCAGGGGCCCCTGGAAACACCATATATTTT
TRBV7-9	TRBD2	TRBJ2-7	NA	CASSLGVAGETYEQYF	TGTGCCAGCAGCTTAGGGGTAGCGGGGGAAACCTACGAGCAGTACTTC
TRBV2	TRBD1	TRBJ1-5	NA	CASIRDRDYSNQPQHF	TGTGCCAGCATCCGGGACAGGGACTATAGCAATCAGCCCCAGCATTTT
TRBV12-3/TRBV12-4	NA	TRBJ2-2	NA	CASSLAASANTGELFF	TGTGCCAGCAGTTTAGCAGCCAGCGCGAACACCGGGGAGCTGTTTTTT
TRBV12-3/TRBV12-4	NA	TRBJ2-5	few	CASSFGGSVQETQYF	TGTGCCAGCAGTTTTGGGGGCAGCGTTCAAGAGACCCAGTACTTC
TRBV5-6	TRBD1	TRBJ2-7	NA	CASSLGGWGQWYEQYF	TGTGCCAGCAGCTTGGGCGGATGGGGACAGTGGTACGAGCAGTACTTC
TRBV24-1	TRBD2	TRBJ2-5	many	CATSDLTSGGQETQYF	TGTGCCACCAGTGATCTGACTAGCGGGGGCCAAGAGACCCAGTACTTC
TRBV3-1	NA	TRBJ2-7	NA	CASSQDTEGRLYEQYF	TGTGCCAGCAGCCAAGATACCGAGGGACGGCTCTACGAGCAGTACTTC
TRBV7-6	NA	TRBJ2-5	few	CASSHPQRNQETQYF	TGTGCCAGCAGCCACCCCCAGCGGAACCAAGAGACCCAGTACTTC
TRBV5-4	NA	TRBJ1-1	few	CASSGGTGTEAFF	TGTGCCAGCAGCGGGGGGACTGGAACTGAAGCTTTCTTT
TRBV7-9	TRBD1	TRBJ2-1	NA	CASSGGKGASLGRNEQFF	TGTGCCAGCAGCGGGGGAAAGGGGGCCTCCCTGGGACGCAATGAGCAGTTCTTC
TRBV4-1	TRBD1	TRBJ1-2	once	CASSHRLSGPGQGDYGYTF	TGCGCCAGCAGCCACCGACTTAGCGGACCGGGACAGGGTGACTATGGCTACACCTTC
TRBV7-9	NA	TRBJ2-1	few	CASGPQNNEQFF	TGTGCAAGTGGCCCACAGAACAATGAGCAGTTCTTC
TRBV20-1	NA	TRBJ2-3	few	CSTQTRLSDTQYF	TGCAGTACCCAGACTAGACTCAGTGATACGCAGTATTTT
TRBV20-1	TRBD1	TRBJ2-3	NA	CSASSGTGSTDTQYF	TGCAGTGCTAGCAGCGGGACAGGGTCAACAGATACGCAGTATTTT
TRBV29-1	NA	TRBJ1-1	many	CSVVERGMNTEAFF	TGCAGCGTTGTTGAGAGAGGAATGAACACTGAAGCTTTCTTT
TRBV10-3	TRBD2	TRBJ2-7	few	CAIGTRSYEQYF	TGTGCCATCGGGACTAGGTCCTACGAGCAGTACTTC
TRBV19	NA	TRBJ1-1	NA	CASSKDRIEAFF	TGTGCCAGTAGTAAAGACAGAATTGAAGCTTTCTTT
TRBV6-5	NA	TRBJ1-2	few	CASSYGQPNYGYTF	TGTGCCAGCAGTTACGGGCAGCCTAACTATGGCTACACCTTC
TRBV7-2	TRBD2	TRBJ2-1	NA	CASTYTSGNHNEQFF	TGTGCCAGCACCTACACTAGCGGGAACCACAATGAGCAGTTCTTC
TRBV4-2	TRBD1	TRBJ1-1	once	CASSLSPGTGAYTEAFF	TGTGCCAGCAGCCTTAGCCCCGGGACAGGGGCCTACACTGAAGCTTTCTTT
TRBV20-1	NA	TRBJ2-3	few	CSAYPRGLRGTDTQYF	TGCAGTGCTTATCCCCGGGGGCTCCGGGGCACAGATACGCAGTATTTT